This is a list of T cell receptor beta chains from one sample in a study of Ad26.COV2.S vaccination and SARS-CoV-2 variants. Produced via immunoSEQ multiplex PCR; TCRdb's table is partial and in-frame only. In the table there are 350,000 to 500,000 clones, 75% to 95% of which are singletons. The specimen comprised peripheral blood, sampled in a trial of Ad26.COV2.S vaccine versus placebo. The receptors were gathered from a person aged 18-65 years who received the Ad26.COV2.S COVID-19 vaccine or a placebo. Each CDR3 is given with its conserved first and last residue. The D gene is left open where the match is weak.

>.|TRBV7-3|TRBJ2-3
TGTGCCAGCAGCTTATTAGGCGGTTCCACAGATACGCAGTATTTT
CASSLLGGSTDTQYF
>.|TRBV4-1|TRBJ1-1
TGCGCCAGCAGCCAAGCGGCAGTTACTGAAGCTTTCTTT
CASSQAAVTEAFF
>TRBD1|TRBV6-5|TRBJ1-2
TGTGCCAGCAGCCGAAGGGGGCAGGGTGATGGCTACACCTTC
CASSRRGQGDGYTF
>.|TRBV3-1/TRBV3-2|TRBJ2-3
TGTGCCAGCACGAGCTCTGGCACAGATACGCAGTATTTT
CASTSSGTDTQYF
>.|TRBV7-3|TRBJ2-7
TGTGCCAGCAGCTACCAACAGGGCCCGGCCTACGAGCAGTACTTC
CASSYQQGPAYEQYF
>TRBD2|TRBV7-9|TRBJ2-5
TGTGCCAGCAGCGCGAGCGGGAGGGGGGAGACCCAGTACTTC
CASSASGRGETQYF
>.|TRBV5-8|TRBJ1-3
TGTGCCAGCAGCCTGGGGGTTACAGGAAACACCATATATTTT
CASSLGVTGNTIYF
>TRBD1|TRBV6-5|TRBJ1-1
TGTGCCAGCAGTTACTCTCAGGGGGCGCGGACTGAAGCTTTCTTT
CASSYSQGARTEAFF
>TRBD2|TRBV29-1|TRBJ2-1
TGCAGCGCCGAGGGCGGGAGCTCCTACAATGAGCAGTTCTTC
CSAEGGSSYNEQFF
>.|TRBV20-1|TRBJ2-7
TGCAGTGCTAGGGGGATCTACGAGCAGTACTTC
CSARGIYEQYF
>.|TRBV7-9|TRBJ1-1
TGTGCCAGCAGCGAAACTTTGGGGGGGACGGAAGCTTTCTTT
CASSETLGGTEAFF
>TRBD1|TRBV18|TRBJ2-3
TGTGCCAGCTCACCAGGGACAGGGGGGACAGATACGCAGTATTTT
CASSPGTGGTDTQYF
>.|TRBV18|TRBJ1-3
TGTGCCAGCTCACCTAGCCCGTTCTACTCTGGAAACACCATATATTTT
CASSPSPFYSGNTIYF
>.|TRBV10-3|TRBJ2-7
TGTGCCATCAGCGAAGCGTTCTTGGGCGAGCAGTACTTC
CAISEAFLGEQYF
>.|TRBV21-1|TRBJ2-2
TGTGCCAGCAGCAAAGCCACCGTTTGGAGCACCGGGGAGCTGTTTTTT
CASSKATVWSTGELFF
>TRBD1|TRBV28|TRBJ2-7
TGTGCCAGCAGCCCGACAGGGAGATCCTACGAGCAGTACTTC
CASSPTGRSYEQYF
>TRBD2|TRBV19|TRBJ2-1
TGTGCCAGTTCCCCGGGAGCGGGAGGCGGGGGTGAGCAGTTCTTC
CASSPGAGGGGEQFF
>.|TRBV4-3|TRBJ2-3
TGCGCCAGCAGCCAAGCAAGGAGTATCGGCGATACGCAGTATTTT
CASSQARSIGDTQYF
>TRBD2|TRBV24-1|TRBJ2-1
TGTGCCACCAGTGACCCTGGACTAGCGGGAGGTACTTCCTACAATGAGCAGTTCTTC
CATSDPGLAGGTSYNEQFF
>.|TRBV7-9|TRBJ2-7
TGTGCCAGCAGCTTATCGGTGGGACGGGGCGAGCAGTACTTC
CASSLSVGRGEQYF
>TRBD1|TRBV9|TRBJ2-2
TGTGCCAGCAGCGCCCTGACAGGGGTTCGTACCGGGGAGCTGTTTTTT
CASSALTGVRTGELFF
>.|TRBV4-1|TRBJ2-7
TGCGCCAGCAGCCACTACCTCGCCGGGGGCGGCCACGAGCAGTACTTC
CASSHYLAGGGHEQYF
>TRBD2|TRBV18|TRBJ2-6
TGTGCCAGCTCACCTAGTAGCGGGGTCGGGGCCAACGTCCTGACTTTC
CASSPSSGVGANVLTF